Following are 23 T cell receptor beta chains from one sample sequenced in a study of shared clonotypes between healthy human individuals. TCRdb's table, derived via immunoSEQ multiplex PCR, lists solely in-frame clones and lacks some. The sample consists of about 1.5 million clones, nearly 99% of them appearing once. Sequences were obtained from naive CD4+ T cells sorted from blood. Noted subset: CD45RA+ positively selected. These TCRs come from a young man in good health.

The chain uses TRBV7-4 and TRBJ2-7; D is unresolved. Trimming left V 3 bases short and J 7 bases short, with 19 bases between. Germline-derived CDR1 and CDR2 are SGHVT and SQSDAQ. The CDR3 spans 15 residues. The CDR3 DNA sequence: TGTGCCAGCAGCTTCTTTCTGCCGCGCGTTGGGGAGCAGTACTTC. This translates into CASSFFLPRVGEQYF.

The CDR3 DNA sequence: TGTGCCAGCAGCTTGGGCGATTATAGCAATCAGCCCCAGCATTTT. As protein: CASSLGDYSNQPQHF. The chain employs TRBV7-2 and TRBJ1-5, with D unresolved. The CDR3 extends over 15 amino acids. CDR1 and CDR2 (germline): SGHTA, FQGNSA. Trimming pared 3 bases from V and 0 bases from J, leaving 9 bases between.

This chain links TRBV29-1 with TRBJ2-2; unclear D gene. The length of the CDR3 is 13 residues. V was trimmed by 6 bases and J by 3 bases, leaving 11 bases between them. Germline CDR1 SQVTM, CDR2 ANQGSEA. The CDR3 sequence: CSVTDLDTGELFF. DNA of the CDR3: TGCAGCGTAACCGACCTGGACACCGGGGAGCTGTTTTTT.

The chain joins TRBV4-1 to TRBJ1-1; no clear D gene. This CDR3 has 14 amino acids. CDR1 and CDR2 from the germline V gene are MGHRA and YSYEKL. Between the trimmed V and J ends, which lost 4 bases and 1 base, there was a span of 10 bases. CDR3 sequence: CASSPPIPNTEAFF. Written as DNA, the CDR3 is TGCGCCAGCAGCCCCCCGATCCCGAACACTGAAGCTTTCTTT.

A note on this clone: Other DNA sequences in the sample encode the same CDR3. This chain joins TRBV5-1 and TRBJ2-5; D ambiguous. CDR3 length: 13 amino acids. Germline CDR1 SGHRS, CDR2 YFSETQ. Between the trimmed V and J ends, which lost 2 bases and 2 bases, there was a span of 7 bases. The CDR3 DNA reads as TGCGCCAGCAGCTTAAGAGGTCAAGAGACCCAGTACTTC. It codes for CASSLRGQETQYF.

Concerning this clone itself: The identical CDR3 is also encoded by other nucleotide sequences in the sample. CDR3 nucleotide sequence: TGCGCCAGCAGCTCCTCGGACAGCACAGATACGCAGTATTTT. It translates to CASSSSDSTDTQYF. V is TRBV5-1 and J is TRBJ2-3; D ambiguous. The germline V gene encodes CDR1 SGHRS and CDR2 YFSETQ. The CDR3 is 14 amino acids. V lost 3 bases and J lost 0, with 8 bases in between.

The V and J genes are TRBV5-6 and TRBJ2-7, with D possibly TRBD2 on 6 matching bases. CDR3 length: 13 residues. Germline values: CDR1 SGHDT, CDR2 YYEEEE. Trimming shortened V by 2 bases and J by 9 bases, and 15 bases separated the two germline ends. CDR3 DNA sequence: TGTGCCAGCAGCTTTATAGGGGACTCCATGCAGTACTTC. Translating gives CASSFIGDSMQYF.

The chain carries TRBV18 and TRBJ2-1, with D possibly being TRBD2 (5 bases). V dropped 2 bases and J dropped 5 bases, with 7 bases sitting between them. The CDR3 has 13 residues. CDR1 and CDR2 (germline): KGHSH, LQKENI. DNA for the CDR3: TGTGCCAGCTCACCAGGACTGGACAATGAGCAGTTCTTC. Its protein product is CASSPGLDNEQFF.

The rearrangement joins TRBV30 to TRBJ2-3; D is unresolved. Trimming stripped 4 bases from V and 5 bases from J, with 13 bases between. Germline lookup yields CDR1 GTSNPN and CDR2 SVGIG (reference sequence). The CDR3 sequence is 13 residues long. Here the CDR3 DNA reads TGTGCCTGGATAGTGGGATCGGGAGATACGCAGTATTTT. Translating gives CAWIVGSGDTQYF. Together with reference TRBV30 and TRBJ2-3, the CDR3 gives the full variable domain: SQTIHQWPATLVQPVGSPLSLECTVEGTSNPNLYWYRQAAGRGLQLLFYSVGIGQISSEVPQNLSASRPQDRQFILSSKKLLLSDSGFYLCAWIVGSGDTQYFGPGTRLTVL.

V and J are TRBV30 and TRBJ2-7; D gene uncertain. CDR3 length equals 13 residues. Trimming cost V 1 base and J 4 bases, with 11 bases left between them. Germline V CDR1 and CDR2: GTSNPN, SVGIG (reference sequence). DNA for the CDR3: TGTGCCTGGAGTGCCGATGAATGGTACGAGCAGTACTTC. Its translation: CAWSADEWYEQYF.

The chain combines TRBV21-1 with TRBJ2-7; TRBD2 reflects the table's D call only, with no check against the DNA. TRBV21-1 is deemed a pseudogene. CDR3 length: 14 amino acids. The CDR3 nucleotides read TGTGCCAGCAGCAAAGCGAGCGGGGATTACGAGCAGTACTTC. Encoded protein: CASSKASGDYEQYF.

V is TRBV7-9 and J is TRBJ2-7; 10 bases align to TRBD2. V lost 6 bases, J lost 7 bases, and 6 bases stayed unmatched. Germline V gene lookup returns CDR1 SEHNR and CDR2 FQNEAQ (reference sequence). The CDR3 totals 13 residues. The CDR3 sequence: CASRLAGTGEQYF. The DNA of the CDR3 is TGTGCCAGCAGACTAGCGGGGACAGGAGAGCAGTACTTC.

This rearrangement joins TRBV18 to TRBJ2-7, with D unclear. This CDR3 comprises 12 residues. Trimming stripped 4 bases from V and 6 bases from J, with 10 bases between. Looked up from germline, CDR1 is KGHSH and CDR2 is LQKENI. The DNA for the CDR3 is TGTGCCAGCTCACGGCCGGGTGGCGAGCAGTACTTC. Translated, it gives CASSRPGGEQYF.

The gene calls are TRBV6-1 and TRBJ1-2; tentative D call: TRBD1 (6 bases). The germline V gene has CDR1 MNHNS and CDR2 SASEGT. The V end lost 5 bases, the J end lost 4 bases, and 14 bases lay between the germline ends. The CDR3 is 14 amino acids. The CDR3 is CASSREGTSYGYTF. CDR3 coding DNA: TGTGCCAGCAGTCGGGAGGGGACAAGCTATGGCTACACCTTC.

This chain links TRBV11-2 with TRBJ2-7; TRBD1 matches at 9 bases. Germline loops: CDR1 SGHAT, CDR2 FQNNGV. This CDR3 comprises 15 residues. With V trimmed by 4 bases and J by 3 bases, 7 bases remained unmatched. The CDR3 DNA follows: TGTGCCAGCAGCTCCAACAGGGGGCAGGTCTACGAGCAGTACTTC. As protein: CASSSNRGQVYEQYF.

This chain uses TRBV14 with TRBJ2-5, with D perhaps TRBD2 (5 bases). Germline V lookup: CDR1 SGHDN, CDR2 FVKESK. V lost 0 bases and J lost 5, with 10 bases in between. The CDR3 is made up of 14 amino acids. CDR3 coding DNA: TGTGCCAGCAGCCAAGATACGGGGTCGGAGACCCAGTACTTC. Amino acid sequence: CASSQDTGSETQYF.

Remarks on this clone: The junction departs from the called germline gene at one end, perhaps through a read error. CDR3 nucleotide sequence: TGTGCCAACAGCTTAGTGGGGACTAACGGGCCCCAGCATTTT. Residues: CANSLVGTNGPQHF. This chain connects TRBV11-2 to TRBJ1-5; TRBD1 is a possible D gene (5 bases). Per the germline V gene, CDR1 is SGHAT and CDR2 is FQNNGV. This CDR3 has 14 amino acids.

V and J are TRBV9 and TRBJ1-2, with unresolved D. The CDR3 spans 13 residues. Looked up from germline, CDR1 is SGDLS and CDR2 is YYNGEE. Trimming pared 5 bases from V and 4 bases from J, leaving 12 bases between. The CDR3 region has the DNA TGTGCCAGCAGTCGCTCGGGCGGCTATGGCTACACCTTC. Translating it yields CASSRSGGYGYTF. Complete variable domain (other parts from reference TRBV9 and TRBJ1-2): DSGVTQTPKHLITATGQRVTLRCSPRSGDLSVYWYQQSLDQGLQFLIQYYNGEERAKGNILERFSAQQFPDLHSELNLSSLELGDSALYFCASSRSGGYGYTFGSGTRLTVV.

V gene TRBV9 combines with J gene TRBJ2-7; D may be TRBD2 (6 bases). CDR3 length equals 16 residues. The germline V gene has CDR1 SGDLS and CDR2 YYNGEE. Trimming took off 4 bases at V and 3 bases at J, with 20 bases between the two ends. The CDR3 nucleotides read TGTGCCAGCAGCCTACGCTCACTAGCCACGTACTACGAGCAGTACTTC. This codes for CASSLRSLATYYEQYF. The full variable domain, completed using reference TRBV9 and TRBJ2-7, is DSGVTQTPKHLITATGQRVTLRCSPRSGDLSVYWYQQSLDQGLQFLIQYYNGEERAKGNILERFSAQQFPDLHSELNLSSLELGDSALYFCASSLRSLATYYEQYFGPGTRLTVT.

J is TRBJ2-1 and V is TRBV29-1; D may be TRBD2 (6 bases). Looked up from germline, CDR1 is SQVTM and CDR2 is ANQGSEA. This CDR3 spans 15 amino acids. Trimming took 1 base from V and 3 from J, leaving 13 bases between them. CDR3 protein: CSVEVSRTNYNEQFF. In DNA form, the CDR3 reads TGCAGCGTTGAAGTTTCCCGGACTAACTACAATGAGCAGTTCTTC.

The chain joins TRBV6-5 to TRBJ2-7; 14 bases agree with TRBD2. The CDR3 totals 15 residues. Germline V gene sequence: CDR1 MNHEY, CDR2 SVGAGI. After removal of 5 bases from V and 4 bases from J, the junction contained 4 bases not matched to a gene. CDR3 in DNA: TGTGCCAGCAGTCACGGGACTAGCGGGAGTTACGAGCAGTACTTC. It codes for CASSHGTSGSYEQYF.

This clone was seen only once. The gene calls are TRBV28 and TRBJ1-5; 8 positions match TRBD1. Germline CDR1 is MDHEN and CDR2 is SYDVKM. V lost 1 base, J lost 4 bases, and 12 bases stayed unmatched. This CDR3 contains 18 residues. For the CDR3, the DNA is TGTGCCAGCAGTTTATCCCAACTGTTGAACAGGGGGAATCAGCCCCAGCATTTT. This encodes CASSLSQLLNRGNQPQHF. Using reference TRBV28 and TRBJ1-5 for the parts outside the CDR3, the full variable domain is DVKVTQSSRYLVKRTGEKVFLECVQDMDHENMFWYRQDPGLGLRLIYFSYDVKMKEKGDIPEGYSVSREKKERFSLILESASTNQTSMYLCASSLSQLLNRGNQPQHFGDGTRLSIL.

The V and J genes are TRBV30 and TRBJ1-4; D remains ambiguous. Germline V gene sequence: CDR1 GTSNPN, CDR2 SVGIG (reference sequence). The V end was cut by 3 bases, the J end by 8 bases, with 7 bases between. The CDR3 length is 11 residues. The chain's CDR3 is CAWSMGEKLFF. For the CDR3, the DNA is TGTGCCTGGAGCATGGGGGAAAAACTGTTTTTT.